The 6 T cell receptor beta chains reported below all come from one sample, sequenced in a study of identical twins (dated by TCRdb to the mid-2010s). Library generation was performed with 5' RACE. The sequencing machine was an Illumina HiSeq 2000. The public reads were reprocessed in TCRdb via fastp at Q25 and MiXCR, keeping in-frame beta chains. CDR3 protein sequences are deduplicated, and each keeps its most common genes and DNA. Here the sample has 400,000 to 650,000 distinct CDR3 sequences; roughly a fifth occur a single time. The ten biggest clones cover 0.8% to 1% of the sample. The sample also formed part of further work on T cells expressing NK-cell markers.

Input material: CD4+ T cells sorted from blood. These receptors originate from a woman in her late teens or twenties in good health.

This clonotype was observed a few times. The CDR3 protein is CASSPAWTGELFF. The CDR3 DNA is TGCGCCAGCAGCCCTGCATGGACCGGGGAGCTGTTTTTT. This chain links TRBV5-1 with TRBJ2-2, with D unclear. V dropped 4 bases and J dropped 5 bases, with 9 bases sitting between them. CDR1 and CDR2 (germline): SGHRS, YFSETQ. The CDR3 spans 13 residues. The full variable domain, with the rest looked up from reference TRBV5-1 and TRBJ2-2, is KAGVTQTPRYLIKTRGQQVTLSCSPISGHRSVSWYQQTPGQGLQFLFEYFSETQRNKGNFPGRFSGRQFSNSRSEMNVSTLELGDSALYLCASSPAWTGELFFGEGSRLTVL.

This clonotype has just a few counts. The CDR3 DNA is TGCAGTGGAAAACTGAGCACAGATACGCAGTATTTT. It encodes CSGKLSTDTQYF. This chain joins TRBV20-1 and TRBJ2-3; D remains ambiguous. The CDR3 runs 12 residues. Germline CDR1 DFQATT, CDR2 SNEGSKA (reference sequence). Deletions cut 7 bases from V and 0 bases from J, with 8 bases between.

This clonotype appeared a few times. This chain joins TRBV5-1 and TRBJ2-5, with D tentatively TRBD1 or TRBD2 (6 bases each). Trimming took off 6 bases at V and 5 bases at J, with 14 bases between the two ends. This CDR3 has 13 amino acids. Germline CDR1 SGHRS, CDR2 YFSETQ. In DNA, the CDR3 is TGCGCCAGCACAGAGGGGGAGGAGGAGACCCAGTACTTC. It yields the protein CASTEGEEETQYF.

The chain is built from TRBV18 and TRBJ2-1; D gene unclear. The V and J ends lost 3 bases and 6 bases respectively, with 12 bases between them. The length of the CDR3 is 14 residues. Germline CDR1 and CDR2: KGHSH and LQKENI. CDR3 bases: TGTGCCAGCTCACCGACCCAATGGGGCAATGAGCAGTTCTTC. Protein sequence: CASSPTQWGNEQFF.

This clonotype was recorded a few times. V and J are TRBV5-6 and TRBJ2-1; D is uncertain. The V and J ends lost 4 bases and 7 bases respectively, with 18 bases between them. The CDR3 is made up of 15 amino acids. Germline assignment: CDR1 SGHDT and CDR2 YYEEEE. The chain's CDR3 is CASSPGWALRNEQFF. The CDR3 DNA reads as TGTGCCAGCAGCCCCGGTTGGGCTCTCAGGAATGAGCAGTTCTTC. The entire variable domain, with the rest obtained from reference TRBV5-6 and TRBJ2-1, is as follows: DAGVTQSPTHLIKTRGQQVTLRCSPKSGHDTVSWYQQALGQGPQFIFQYYEEEERQRGNFPDRFSGHQFPNYSSELNVNALLLGDSALYLCASSPGWALRNEQFFGPGTRLTVL.

This clonotype appeared a few times. Germline and junction disagree at one end, which may indicate a read error. CDR3 amino acids: CASSQLGGRTLF. In DNA form, the CDR3 reads TGTGCCAGCAGCCAACTGGGGGGGAGAACCCTCTTC. The chain couples TRBV12-3 or TRBV12-4 to TRBJ2-1, with 7 positions matching TRBD2. This CDR3 has 12 amino acids.